These T cell receptor beta chains were read from a single sample in a study of radiotherapy plus CTLA-4 blockade in lung cancer. The method was immunoSEQ multiplex PCR; TCRdb's version includes in-frame clones alone and lacks a portion of them. The table includes about 80,000 clones, about 78% detected once. The source material was peripheral blood, sampled from a patient treated with radiotherapy plus ipilimumab. All receptors come from a human donor with non-small cell lung cancer whose response to radiotherapy plus ipilimumab could not be evaluated. Some clones in this sample may be carry-over from other donors' samples. The CDR3 runs from the conserved cysteine through the conserved F or W. The D gene is left open where the match is weak. For some rows the clone size is stated as once, few or many, or as a class when expanded; others skip it.

CASSPPNRGNGETQYF	TGTGCCAGCTCACCACCGAATCGCGGGAATGGAGAGACCCAGTACTTC	TRBV18	.	TRBJ2-5	.	16
CASSIDWPDTQETQYF	TGTGCCAGTAGTATAGATTGGCCAGACACCCAAGAGACCCAGTACTTC	TRBV19	once	TRBJ2-5	.	16
CASSNDRDNQPQHF	TGTGCCAGCAGTAACGACAGGGACAATCAGCCCCAGCATTTT	TRBV6-5	.	TRBJ1-5	TRBD1	14
CASRQQGALNEKLFF	TGTGCCAGCAGACAACAGGGGGCGCTTAATGAAAAACTGTTTTTT	TRBV6-5	.	TRBJ1-4	TRBD1	15
CASSQGQLAEGYTF	TGTGCCAGCAGCCAGGGACAGCTGGCAGAAGGCTACACCTTC	TRBV28	.	TRBJ1-2	TRBD1	14
CASSLGGWEAYNEQFF	TGTGCCAGCAGCTTAGGCGGTTGGGAGGCCTACAATGAGCAGTTCTTC	TRBV13	.	TRBJ2-1	.	16
CASFPHRGSTDTQYF	TGTGCCAGCTTTCCTCACAGGGGTTCGACAGATACGCAGTATTTT	TRBV28	.	TRBJ2-3	TRBD1	15
CASSLDLSRDREYSPLHF	TGTGCCAGCAGCCTCGACCTCTCCCGGGACAGGGAGTATTCACCCCTCCACTTT	TRBV7-2	.	TRBJ1-6	TRBD1	18
CASSLTGGGKPQHF	TGTGCCAGCAGCTTAACGGGGGGTGGTAAGCCCCAGCATTTT	TRBV7-9	few	TRBJ1-5	.	14
CASSPGGGGRGQFF	TGTGCCAGCTCCCCGGGCGGGGGGGGGAGGGGGCAGTTCTTC	TRBV25-1	once	TRBJ2-1	TRBD2	14
CASRIQGASVGELFF	TGTGCCAGCAGAATTCAGGGGGCGTCGGTCGGGGAGCTGTTTTTT	TRBV2	.	TRBJ2-2	TRBD1	15
CASKIGGWDTEAFF	TGTGCCAGCAAAATAGGGGGCTGGGACACTGAAGCTTTCTTT	TRBV6-1	.	TRBJ1-1	TRBD1	14
CASSPGTVLWNEQFF	TGTGCCAGCAGCCCCGGGACAGTACTCTGGAATGAGCAGTTCTTC	TRBV5-8	.	TRBJ2-1	TRBD1	15
CASSQDGESHQPQHF	TGTGCCAGCAGCCAAGATGGGGAGAGCCATCAGCCCCAGCATTTT	TRBV4-2	.	TRBJ1-5	.	15
CASSLQGENTEAFF	TGTGCCAGCAGTTTACAGGGAGAGAACACTGAAGCTTTCTTT	TRBV6-5	.	TRBJ1-1	.	14
CASSAWEGSHTDGQFF	TGCGCCAGCAGCGCCTGGGAAGGGAGTCATACGGATGGGCAGTTCTTC	TRBV5-1	.	TRBJ2-1	.	16
CASSANTANSYEQYF	TGTGCCAGCAGCGCAAACACAGCCAACTCCTACGAGCAGTACTTC	TRBV7-9	.	TRBJ2-7	.	15
CASRGPGQGSQPQHF	TGTGCCAGCAGGGGCCCGGGACAGGGTTCTCAGCCCCAGCATTTT	TRBV6-1	.	TRBJ1-5	TRBD1	15
CASSRESEVRETQYF	TGTGCCAGCAGCCGAGAGAGCGAAGTGCGGGAGACCCAGTACTTC	TRBV7-2	.	TRBJ2-5	.	15
CASSDPSGGTDTQYF	TGTGCCAGCAGTGACCCCAGCGGGGGAACAGATACGCAGTATTTT	TRBV25-1	.	TRBJ2-3	TRBD2	15
CASSKDSSGANVLTF	TGTGCCAGTAGTAAGGACAGTTCCGGGGCCAACGTCCTGACTTTC	TRBV19	.	TRBJ2-6	.	15
CASSPDQNAGIARGEQYF	TGTGCCAGCAGCCCAGATCAAAACGCCGGAATCGCACGGGGCGAGCAGTACTTC	TRBV4-2	.	TRBJ2-7	.	18
CASSLGWGESQPQHF	TGTGCCAGCAGCTTGGGATGGGGGGAAAGTCAGCCCCAGCATTTT	TRBV5-1	few	TRBJ1-5	.	15
CASSSSGFPDTQYF	TGTGCCAGCAGTTCCTCAGGGTTCCCAGATACGCAGTATTTT	TRBV28	.	TRBJ2-3	.	14
CATSRRTVSNYGYTF	TGTGCCACCAGCAGGAGGACAGTCTCTAACTATGGCTACACCTTC	TRBV15	.	TRBJ1-2	.	15
CASRSDRVAEAFF	TGTGCCAGTAGATCGGACAGGGTAGCTGAAGCTTTCTTT	TRBV19	.	TRBJ1-1	TRBD1	13
CASSLAGLAGGRETQYF	TGTGCCAGCAGCTTAGCGGGGCTAGCGGGGGGGCGAGAGACCCAGTACTTC	TRBV7-2	.	TRBJ2-5	TRBD2	17
CASTGGGGRQETQYF	TGTGCCAGCACGGGGGGCGGTGGGCGGCAAGAGACCCAGTACTTC	TRBV28	.	TRBJ2-5	.	15